The sample holds a few counts of the clone carrying this T cell receptor beta chain. Its antigen is unknown. This table comes from immunoSEQ multiplex PCR, and its TCRdb copy is limited to in-frame clones, with some not included. The sample includes tens of thousands of clones, under 90% of them seen just once. These data originate in a study of regulatory dendritic cells for organ transplantation. Overall study results and limits: Memory CD8+ clonal expansion seemed more limited with regulatory than mature dendritic cells. Among resting subsets, memory CD8+ cells contained the most alloreactive clonotypes. Memory T cells were less diverse than naive, with memory CD8+ most oligoclonal.

Naive CD45RA+ and memory CD45RO+ CD4+ or CD8+ T cells were FACS-sorted. CDR1 is LGHNA, CDR2 YSLEER, per germline. The CDR3 is 13 residues long. V was cut by 1 base and J by 2 bases, with 5 bases left in between. V usage is TRBV4-3 and J usage is TRBJ1-1; no clear D. The TCR sequence derives from a human donor in good health. Sequencing was performed on naive CD8+ T cells from blood. Documented subset: CD45RA+ naive T cells. The CDR3 spells CASSQVHNTEAFF. CDR3 DNA sequence: TGCGCCAGCAGCCAAGTCCATAACACTGAAGCTTTCTTT.